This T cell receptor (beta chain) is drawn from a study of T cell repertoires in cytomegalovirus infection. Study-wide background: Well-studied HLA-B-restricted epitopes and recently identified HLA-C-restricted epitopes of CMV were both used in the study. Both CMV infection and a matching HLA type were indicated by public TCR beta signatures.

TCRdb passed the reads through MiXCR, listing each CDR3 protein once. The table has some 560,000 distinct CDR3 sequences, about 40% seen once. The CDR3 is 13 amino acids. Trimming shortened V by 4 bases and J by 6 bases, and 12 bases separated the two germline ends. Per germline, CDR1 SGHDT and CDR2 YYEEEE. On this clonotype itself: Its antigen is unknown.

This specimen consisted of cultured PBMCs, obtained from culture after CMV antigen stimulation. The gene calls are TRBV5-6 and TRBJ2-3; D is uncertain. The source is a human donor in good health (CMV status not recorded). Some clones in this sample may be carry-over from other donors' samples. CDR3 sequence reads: CASSIGPTDTQYF. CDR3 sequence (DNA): TGTGCCAGCAGCATAGGACCCACGGATACGCAGTATTTT.